This T cell receptor beta chain was sequenced for a study of blood T cell repertoires in COVID-19. Clones were sequenced by immunoSEQ multiplex PCR, and TCRdb holds only the in-frame ones, with some missing. This sample carries a few hundred thousand clones, 70% to 90% of them seen once, and the ten largest clones take 2.2%. V was shortened by 5 bases and J by 0 bases, with 8 bases between the two germline ends. Germline CDR1 is MNHEY and CDR2 is SVGAGI. CDR3 size: 15 residues. Material for sequencing was PBMCs or T cells enriched from blood (not recorded which). The chain joins TRBV6-5 to TRBJ1-6; D gene uncertain. The clonotype comes from a man under 40 who had recovered from COVID-19. Here the CDR3 DNA reads TGTGCCAGCAGTCCCGAGAGCTCCTATAATTCACCCCTCCACTTT. This codes for CASSPESSYNSPLHF.